Listed here are 2 T cell receptor beta chains from one sample, sequenced in a study of T cells in localized non-small cell lung cancer. Using immunoSEQ multiplex PCR, the repertoire was profiled, and TCRdb retains in-frame clones only, with some absent. The sample consists of almost 20,000 clones, about 88% of them appearing once. The sample in question was peripheral blood, obtained before any cancer treatment. The receptors stem from a man between 40 and 75 years old with stage I lung adenocarcinoma.

The chain couples TRBV5-1 to TRBJ2-6; D remains ambiguous. The germline V gene has CDR1 SGHRS and CDR2 YFSETQ. Between the trimmed V and J ends, which lost 0 bases and 3 bases, there was a span of 7 bases. The CDR3 extends over 15 amino acids. This CDR3 reads CASSLVQFGANVLTF. The CDR3 nucleotides read TGCGCCAGCAGCTTGGTTCAGTTTGGGGCCAACGTCCTGACTTTC.

The rearrangement links TRBV5-8 to TRBJ1-2, with no clear D. V dropped 3 bases and J dropped 0 bases, with 12 bases sitting between them. CDR3 length: 15 amino acids. In germline, CDR1 is SGHTS, CDR2 YDEGEE. The CDR3 DNA reads as TGTGCCAGCAGCTCCCCGCGACTAGCTAACTATGGCTACACCTTC. This gives the protein CASSSPRLANYGYTF.